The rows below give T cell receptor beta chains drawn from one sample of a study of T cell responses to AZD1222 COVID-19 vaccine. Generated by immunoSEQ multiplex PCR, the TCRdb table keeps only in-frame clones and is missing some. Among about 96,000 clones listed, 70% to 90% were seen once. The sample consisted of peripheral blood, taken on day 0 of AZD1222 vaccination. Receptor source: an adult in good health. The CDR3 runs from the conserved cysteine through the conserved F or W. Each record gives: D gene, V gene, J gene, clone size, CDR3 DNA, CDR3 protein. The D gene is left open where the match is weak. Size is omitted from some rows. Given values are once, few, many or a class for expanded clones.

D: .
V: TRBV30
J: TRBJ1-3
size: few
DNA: TGTGCCTGGAGCCAGGGATTCTCTGGAAACACCATATATTTT
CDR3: CAWSQGFSGNTIYF

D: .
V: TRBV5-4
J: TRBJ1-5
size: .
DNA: TGTGCCAGCAGCCGAGACGGGCAAGGGCCCCAGCATTTT
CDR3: CASSRDGQGPQHF

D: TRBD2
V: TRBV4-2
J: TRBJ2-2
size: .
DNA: TGTGCCAGCAGCCAAGATCGGCTAGCGGGGGTAAGGGCCGGGGAGCTGTTTTTT
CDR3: CASSQDRLAGVRAGELFF

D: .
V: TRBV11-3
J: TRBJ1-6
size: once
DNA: TGTGCCAGCAGCTTAGAACCAAATTCACCCCTCCACTTT
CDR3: CASSLEPNSPLHF

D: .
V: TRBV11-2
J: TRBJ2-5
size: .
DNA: TGTGCCAGCAGCTTAAATTCAGGGGAACAAGAGACCCAGTACTTC
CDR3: CASSLNSGEQETQYF

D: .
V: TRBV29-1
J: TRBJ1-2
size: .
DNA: TGCAGCGTTGAGGATTTAGCGGGCTACACCTTC
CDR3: CSVEDLAGYTF

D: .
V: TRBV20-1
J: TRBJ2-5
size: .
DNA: TGCAGTGCTAGTTTGGGGCTTTCCTCGGAAGAGACCCAGTACTTC
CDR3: CSASLGLSSEETQYF

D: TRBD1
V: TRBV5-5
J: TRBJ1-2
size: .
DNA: TGTGCCAGCAGCTGGGGGACAGCCTTCTATGGCTACACCTTC
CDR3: CASSWGTAFYGYTF

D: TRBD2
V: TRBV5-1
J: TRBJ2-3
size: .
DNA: TGCGCCAGCAGCTTGGGCGGGGGTAGGGCAGATACGCAGTATTTT
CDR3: CASSLGGGRADTQYF

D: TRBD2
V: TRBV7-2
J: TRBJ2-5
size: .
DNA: TGTGCCAGCAGCTTAGATTCGACTAGCGGGGGGGCCGGGGAGACCCAGTACTTC
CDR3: CASSLDSTSGGAGETQYF

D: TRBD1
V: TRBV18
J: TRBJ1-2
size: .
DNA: TGTGCCAGCTCACCCGCGGGACAGGTCTATGGCTACACCTTC
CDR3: CASSPAGQVYGYTF

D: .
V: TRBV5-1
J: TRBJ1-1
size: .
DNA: TGCGCCAGCAGCAAAGGGGGTGACACTGAAGCTTTCTTT
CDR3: CASSKGGDTEAFF

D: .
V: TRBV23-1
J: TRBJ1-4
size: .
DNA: TGCGCCAGCAGTCAGGTCTGGCCCTTTAATGAAAAACTGTTTTTT
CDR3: CASSQVWPFNEKLFF

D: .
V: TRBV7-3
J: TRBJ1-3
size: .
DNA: TGTGCCAGCAGCCCCGAGGGTCCTGGCTCTGGAAACACCATATATTTT
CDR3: CASSPEGPGSGNTIYF

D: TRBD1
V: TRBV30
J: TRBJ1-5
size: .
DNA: TGTGCCTGGAGCCAGGGGGCGGGGTCAGAACCCCAGCATTTT
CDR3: CAWSQGAGSEPQHF

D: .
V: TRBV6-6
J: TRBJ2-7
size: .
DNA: TGTGCCAGCACCCCCCGCCGGCAGGTAGAATCCTACGAGCAGTACTTC
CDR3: CASTPRRQVESYEQYF

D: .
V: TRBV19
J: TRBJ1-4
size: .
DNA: TGTGCCACATCTTCTGGGGCTAATGAAAAACTGTTTTTT
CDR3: CATSSGANEKLFF

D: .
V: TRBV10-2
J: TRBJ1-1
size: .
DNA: TGCGCCAGCAGTGGGTTTTCAGGAAAGAACACTGAAGCTTTCTTT
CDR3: CASSGFSGKNTEAFF

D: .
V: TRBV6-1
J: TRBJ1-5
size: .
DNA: TGTGCCAGCAGTGAAGGGAGGGGCAGCAATCAGCCCCAGCATTTT
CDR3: CASSEGRGSNQPQHF

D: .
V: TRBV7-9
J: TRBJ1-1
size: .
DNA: TGTGCCAGCAGCTTATCTGGGGGGACTGAAGCTTTCTTT
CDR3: CASSLSGGTEAFF

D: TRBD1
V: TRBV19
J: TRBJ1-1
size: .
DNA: TGTGCCAGTAGCACCGGGACAGGGGGCTACACTGAAGCTTTCTTT
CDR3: CASSTGTGGYTEAFF

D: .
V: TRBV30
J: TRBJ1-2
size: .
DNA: TGTGCCTGGAAACCGCCAGCTCAGGGCCACTGCACCTTC
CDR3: CAWKPPAQGHCTF

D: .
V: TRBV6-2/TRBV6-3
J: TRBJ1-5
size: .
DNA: TGTGCCAGCAGTCCCTCGGGGACGTTCAATCAGCCCCAGCATTTT
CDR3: CASSPSGTFNQPQHF

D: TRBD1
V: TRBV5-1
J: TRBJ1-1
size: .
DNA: TGCGCCAGCGAAGAACAGGGGGCGGGCACTGAAGCTTTCTTT
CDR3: CASEEQGAGTEAFF

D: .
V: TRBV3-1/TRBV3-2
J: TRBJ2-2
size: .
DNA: TGTGCCAGCAGCCAACGTGGGGGGTACACCGGGGAGCTGTTTTTT
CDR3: CASSQRGGYTGELFF